This T cell receptor (beta chain) was sequenced for a study of neurological immune-mediated disorders (dated by TCRdb to between 2018 and 2020). Context from the whole study: Among the 34 multiple sclerosis patients, approximately 30 had relapsing-remitting MS and 3 had secondary progressive MS. Peripheral blood TCR-beta repertoires from patients with HTLV-I-associated myelopathy (HAM/TSP), patients with multiple sclerosis, and healthy controls were compared in the study using UMI-based sequencing. The approximately 100 TCR-beta libraries included longitudinal samples, technical triplicates and paired sorted CD4+ and CD8+ T-cell subsets alongside PBMC samples. The cohort included some 70 subjects: approximately 14 with HAM/TSP, around 34 with multiple sclerosis, and around 20 healthy controls. The paper as a whole reports these results and caveats: The highest TCR clonal expansion was observed in HAM/TSP patients, whereas the lowest was observed in MS patients, even when compared with healthy controls. The MS cluster showed no association with clinical or MRI features, and the authors stated that larger cohorts are needed. In phylogenetic analysis, the repertoires of 18 of 34 MS patients grouped into a cluster of related CDR3 sequences, which suggests a possible signature at the repertoire level. No identical CDR3 amino acid sequences were found to be shared among expanded clones across subjects, suggesting that TCR-beta repertoires were private in all groups.

To synthesize cDNA, template-switch 5'RACE was performed with a primer carrying a 10-nucleotide random unique molecular identifier so that each TCR transcript was tagged. Every sequencing run yielded over 170 million TCR-beta sequences covering 15-18 subjects. Total RNA was extracted with the RNeasy kit. The KAPA Real-time Library Amplification kit was used to amplify TCR-beta VDJ regions with primers for the TCR constant region and the 5'RACE anchor. Sample indexes and Illumina adaptors were added in a first PCR, after which library yield was increased in a second PCR. The roughly 650 bp TCR product was size-selected on a 2% E-gel SizeSelection system after Ampure bead purification. Before pooling, library quality was assessed on a Bioanalyzer, concentration was determined with Qubit, and library quantification was performed with the Kapa Library Quantification kit. An Illumina HiSeq 2500 was used to sequence the libraries paired-end at 2 x 150 bp. To increase sequence diversity, roughly 24-31% phiX was spiked into each library pool. From the authors' description of their analysis: Quality-filtered reads were processed with the UMI-based MiGEC pipeline, and over 85% of raw TCR sequences were removed by the MiGEC pipeline during error correction. VDJ genes were aligned to IMGT germline references, and each clonotype was defined by a unique CDR3 amino acid sequence together with V-J genes. Clonal expansion, Shannon diversity, and CDR3 relatedness (CalcPairwiseDistances, ClusterSamples) were evaluated with VDJtools, and phylogenetic trees were built with CLCbio workbench. Using coefficient-of-variation modelling across technical triplicates, the study counted a clone as expanded if it had at least 8 unique UMIs. TCRdb itself trimmed the public reads at Q25 with fastp, ran MiXCR and retained productive beta chains. Rows with a matching CDR3 protein are joined into one entry that keeps the most common DNA and genes. The V and J calls and clone size come from TCRdb's table, not from the authors' own analysis. Across this sample there are tens of thousands of distinct CDR3 sequences, with around 3.5% seen only once. The ten largest clones add up to less than 3.5% of the sample.

There are many counts of this clonotype. Its target antigen remains unknown. Base qualities are missing; no much larger clone stands one base away. For unsorted PBMC libraries, 2 million PBMCs were used after storage in RNAlater at -80 degrees C until RNA extraction. The multiple sclerosis patients were enrolled in a US clinical protocol that evaluated disease progression with magnetic resonance imaging. Peripheral blood was subjected to Ficoll-Hypaque density gradient centrifugation to isolate PBMCs, which were then cryopreserved in liquid nitrogen. V is pruned by 5 bases and J by 3 bases, leaving 11 bases of the junction without a gene match. Its CDR3 holds 16 amino acids, cysteine through phenylalanine. Left in the record is the CDR3 DNA by itself, 48 bases read in frame from the first base. CDR1 and CDR2, looked up from the germline V gene (reference sequence), are SGHKS and YYEKEE.

The sequence was obtained from a woman aged 50 to 60 with multiple sclerosis. This chain joins TRBV5-5 to TRBJ2-7, and 10 junctional nucleotides match TRBD1. Specimen: PBMCs. DNA sequence: TGTGCCAGCAGTCTACCGACCGGGACAGGGGACTACGAGCAGTACTTC. It is translated as CASSLPTGTGDYEQYF.